This TCR beta chain was sequenced for a study of radiotherapy plus CTLA-4 blockade in lung cancer. Background on the study: Objective response rate was around 19%; disease control rate, around 31%.

Focal radiation and CTLA-4 blockade (ipilimumab) were tested in chemo-refractory metastatic non-small-cell lung cancer patients. The V gene's germline CDR1 is SGDLS and CDR2 YYNGEE. This CDR3 has 14 residues. Germline trimming cut 4 bases from V and 7 bases from J; bases unmatched to any gene: 5. Study outcomes and limitations: Radiotherapy plus ipilimumab was followed by expansion in blood of tumor-derived TCR clones. Per reports, early blood T cell clone dynamics, plus interferon-beta, forecast response most strongly.

Using immunoSEQ multiplex PCR, the repertoire was profiled, and TCRdb retains in-frame clones only, with some absent. Of tens of thousands of clones in the sample, roughly 73% were seen once. In this sample, this clone turned up a few times. The antigen is unknown. The chain combines TRBV9 with TRBJ1-6; 7 nucleotides match TRBD1. The source is a human donor with non-small cell lung cancer who had a complete response to radiotherapy plus ipilimumab. This material consisted of peripheral blood, taken from a patient treated with radiotherapy plus ipilimumab. This CDR3 is CASSSGQLNSPLHF. The CDR3 bases are TGTGCCAGCAGCTCGGGACAGTTAAATTCACCCCTCCACTTT.